This is a list of T cell receptor beta chains from one sample in a study of blood T cell repertoires in COVID-19. Here immunoSEQ multiplex PCR was the method, and the copy in TCRdb shows in-frame clones only, minus some. The data hold fewer than 90,000 clones, with 86% observed a single time. The sample was peripheral blood. The source of these receptors is a man older than 75 in a cohort sampled during active COVID-19. The CDR3 runs from the conserved cysteine through the conserved F or W. Each record gives: V gene, D gene, J gene, clone size, CDR3 protein, CDR3 DNA. A D gene is named only where the DNA matches it firmly. Expanded clones are given a class, and other clones once, few, many or no size at all.

V: TRBV7-9
D: .
J: TRBJ1-5
size: few
CDR3: CASSYSDQPQHF
DNA: TGTGCCAGCAGCTACAGTGATCAGCCCCAGCATTTT

V: TRBV7-2
D: .
J: TRBJ2-7
size: .
CDR3: CASSLVEGVGEQYF
DNA: TGTGCCAGCAGCTTAGTCGAGGGCGTAGGCGAGCAGTACTTC

V: TRBV21-1
D: .
J: TRBJ2-3
size: .
CDR3: CASSKDTGDRDTQYF
DNA: TGTGCCAGCAGCAAAGACACGGGGGACAGAGATACGCAGTATTTT

V: TRBV5-1
D: .
J: TRBJ2-7
size: .
CDR3: CASSPKNGYEQYF
DNA: TGCGCCAGCAGCCCTAAGAACGGCTACGAGCAGTACTTC

V: TRBV2
D: TRBD1
J: TRBJ1-5
size: .
CDR3: CASRDRANQPQHF
DNA: TGTGCCAGCAGAGACAGGGCCAATCAGCCCCAGCATTTT

V: TRBV9
D: TRBD1
J: TRBJ1-6
size: .
CDR3: CASSVAQGTNSPLHF
DNA: TGTGCCAGCAGCGTAGCACAGGGGACTAATTCACCCCTCCACTTT

V: TRBV28
D: TRBD1
J: TRBJ1-4
size: .
CDR3: CASSFTGGGNEKLFF
DNA: TGTGCCAGCAGTTTCACAGGGGGGGGTAATGAAAAACTGTTTTTT

V: TRBV7-9
D: TRBD2
J: TRBJ2-7
size: .
CDR3: CASSYGLAGDEQYF
DNA: TGTGCCAGCAGCTACGGACTTGCGGGGGACGAGCAGTACTTC

V: TRBV6-1
D: TRBD1
J: TRBJ1-2
size: .
CDR3: CASSDNRGVDYGYTF
DNA: TGTGCCAGCAGTGATAACAGGGGAGTAGACTATGGCTACACCTTC

V: TRBV12-5
D: .
J: TRBJ2-7
size: .
CDR3: CASRIIPGTEQYF
DNA: TGTGCTAGTCGGATTATTCCAGGTACCGAGCAGTACTTC

V: TRBV7-9
D: TRBD2
J: TRBJ2-7
size: once
CDR3: CASSFGLAGAYEQYF
DNA: TGTGCCAGCAGCTTCGGACTAGCGGGGGCTTACGAGCAGTACTTC

V: TRBV9
D: TRBD2
J: TRBJ2-5
size: few
CDR3: CASSPTSGGYRLETQYF
DNA: TGTGCCAGCAGCCCGACTAGCGGGGGGTACCGGCTCGAGACCCAGTACTTC

V: TRBV27
D: .
J: TRBJ2-7
size: .
CDR3: CASSLGRDYEQYF
DNA: TGTGCCAGCAGTTTGGGCCGGGACTACGAGCAGTACTTC

V: TRBV10-3
D: TRBD1
J: TRBJ1-1
size: .
CDR3: CAISRQGTTEAFF
DNA: TGTGCCATCAGTAGACAGGGGACCACTGAAGCTTTCTTT

V: TRBV18
D: TRBD2
J: TRBJ2-4
size: once
CDR3: CASSFLGLAGTVAKNIQYF
DNA: TGTGCCAGCTCATTCCTGGGTCTAGCGGGGACCGTAGCCAAAAACATTCAGTACTTC

V: TRBV3-1/TRBV3-2
D: TRBD2
J: TRBJ2-3
size: .
CDR3: CASSPLWEGTDTQYF
DNA: TGTGCCAGCAGCCCCCTTTGGGAGGGAACAGATACGCAGTATTTT

V: TRBV2
D: .
J: TRBJ2-1
size: .
CDR3: CASRRGGAYNEQFF
DNA: TGTGCCAGCAGAAGGGGCGGAGCTTACAATGAGCAGTTCTTC

V: TRBV18
D: .
J: TRBJ1-4
size: .
CDR3: CASSPRTVVDEKLFF
DNA: TGTGCCAGCTCACCACGCACGGTTGTGGATGAAAAACTGTTTTTT

V: TRBV4-2
D: TRBD1
J: TRBJ1-4
size: .
CDR3: CASSQAPDRGQAKLFF
DNA: TGTGCCAGCAGCCAAGCGCCAGACAGGGGCCAAGCAAAACTGTTTTTT

V: TRBV4-3
D: .
J: TRBJ1-4
size: .
CDR3: CASSQATGSNEKLFF
DNA: TGCGCCAGCAGCCAAGCGACAGGCTCAAATGAAAAACTGTTTTTT

V: TRBV10-3
D: TRBD1
J: TRBJ1-6
size: .
CDR3: CAISDPDRDHNSPLHF
DNA: TGTGCCATCAGTGACCCAGACAGGGATCATAATTCACCCCTCCACTTT

V: TRBV19
D: TRBD1
J: TRBJ1-4
size: .
CDR3: CASSGQGARINEKLFF
DNA: TGTGCCAGTAGTGGACAGGGGGCACGGATTAATGAAAAACTGTTTTTT

V: TRBV18
D: .
J: TRBJ2-5
size: .
CDR3: CASSEGFQETQYF
DNA: TGTGCCAGTTCCGAGGGTTTCCAAGAGACCCAGTACTTC

V: TRBV7-9
D: .
J: TRBJ1-1
size: .
CDR3: CASSLDSLTEAFF
DNA: TGTGCCAGCAGCTTAGACAGCCTCACTGAAGCTTTCTTT

V: TRBV18
D: .
J: TRBJ1-1
size: .
CDR3: CASWGEGGSTEAFF
DNA: TGTGCCAGCTGGGGGGAGGGAGGAAGCACTGAAGCTTTCTTT

V: TRBV4-3
D: TRBD1
J: TRBJ2-7
size: .
CDR3: CASSQDYTGQGEYEQYF
DNA: TGCGCCAGCAGCCAAGATTATACTGGACAGGGAGAATACGAGCAGTACTTC

V: TRBV9
D: .
J: TRBJ2-1
size: few
CDR3: CASSVAVLNEQFF
DNA: TGTGCCAGCAGCGTGGCAGTCCTTAATGAGCAGTTCTTC

V: TRBV11-2
D: TRBD2
J: TRBJ2-3
size: .
CDR3: CASSFGLAGPDTQYF
DNA: TGTGCCAGCAGCTTCGGACTAGCGGGGCCAGATACGCAGTATTTT